The clone carrying this T cell receptor (beta chain) was seen a handful of times. Its specificity is unknown. The study included ophthalmopathy patients with Clinical Activity Score at least 3, NOSPECS grade at least 4 and duration under 3 months. In making diagnoses, clinical symptoms, serum thyroxine and TRAb, thyroid ultrasound and orbital computed tomography were all used. These data come from a study of T cells in Graves' hyperthyroidism and ophthalmopathy. Whole-study results and caveats: Most thyroid clonotypes expanded above 0.001 were also detected in blood.

The germline V gene encodes CDR1 WSHSY and CDR2 SAAADI. V was clipped by 7 bases and J by 5 bases, with 17 bases between them. The CDR3 contains 14 residues. Amplification of TCR beta CDR3 regions used RNA as the template. A first-round RT-PCR of the TCR CDR3 used the HTBI primer set. Each CDR3 protein gets one entry after TCRdb re-called the multiplex PCR reads with MiXCR. The table includes hundreds of thousands of distinct CDR3 sequences, around 15% detected once. The material sequenced was blood. This sequence was found in a man aged 18 to 35 with Graves' ophthalmopathy. The V and J genes are TRBV10-2 and TRBJ1-1, with a weak D call TRBD1 (6 bases). This CDR3 is CASTRGGRGTEAFF. The CDR3 DNA reads TGCGCCAGCACCAGAGGGGGGCGAGGAACTGAAGCTTTCTTT.